This T cell receptor beta chain was found in a study of CD8+ T cells in alopecia areata. Indicated treatment: oral pan-JAK inhibitor, 5-10 mg twice daily. The authors extracted RNA and reverse transcribed it into cDNA as the sequencing template. Method: immunoSEQ multiplex PCR; TCRdb's copy keeps in-frame clones and lacks some. This table has some 180,000 clones, about 55% appearing once. This clone showed up just a few times. Germline V gene sequence: CDR1 ENHRY, CDR2 SYGVKD. This CDR3 has 15 residues. Trimming cost V 0 bases and J 2 bases, with 9 bases left between them. The material sequenced was CD8+ T cells sorted from blood, taken at week 24, from a patient treated with tofacitinib. This sequence originates from a human donor with alopecia areata. J is TRBJ2-3 and V is TRBV10-3; a weak D match, TRBD2 (6 bases). CDR3 in amino acids: CAISESGGATDTQYF. CDR3 nucleotide sequence: TGTGCCATCAGTGAGTCGGGCGGGGCCACAGATACGCAGTATTTT.